What follows is one T cell receptor beta chain and its context. The CDR3 is 13 residues long. Deletions cut 5 bases from V and 4 bases from J, with 12 bases between. Germline CDR1 reads SGHKS; CDR2 reads YYEKEE (reference sequence). This sample is drawn from a study of T cells in Graves' hyperthyroidism and ophthalmopathy. What was amplified from RNA transcripts were TCR beta CDR3 regions. TCR CDR3 underwent first-round RT-PCR with the HTBI primer set. Via MiXCR, TCRdb re-called the multiplex PCR reads, giving one row per CDR3 protein. The table has under 750,000 distinct CDR3 sequences, around 20% seen once.

The TCR sequence derives from a woman aged 45-65 years with Graves' hyperthyroidism that later progressed to Graves' ophthalmopathy. The V call is TRBV5-5, the J call TRBJ1-1; D is undetermined. The sample taken for sequencing was blood. The CDR3 DNA sequence: TGTGCCAGCAGTTTCACCGCGGCCACTGAAGCTTTCTTT. This sequence encodes CASSFTAATEAFF.